Below are 13 T cell receptor beta chains sequenced from a single sample in a study of PD-1 blockade in mismatch repair-deficient tumors. Repertoires were generated with immunoSEQ multiplex PCR, while TCRdb's copy carries only in-frame clones and drops some. The data hold approximately 50,000 clones, with 78% observed a single time. This material consisted of peripheral blood, taken 4 weeks after starting pembrolizumab. The origin of the receptors is an adult with mismatch repair-deficient cancer.

The V call is TRBV9, the J call TRBJ1-3; D unresolved. The V end lost 3 bases, the J end lost 0 bases, and 4 bases lay between the germline ends. CDR1 is SGDLS and CDR2 is YYNGEE in the germline V gene. The CDR3 extends over 13 amino acids. The CDR3 here is CASSANSGNTIYF. In DNA, the CDR3 is TGTGCCAGCAGCGCGAACTCTGGAAACACCATATATTTT.

This clone was observed a handful of times. The identical CDR3 is also encoded by other nucleotide sequences in the sample. The CDR3 DNA sequence: TGTGCCAGCAGCGTAGGCGCAGGGGCCTACGAGCAGTACTTC. Protein: CASSVGAGAYEQYF. The V gene is TRBV9, the J gene TRBJ2-7, with D tentatively TRBD1 (6 bases). V lost 0 bases to trimming and J lost 2 bases, with 9 bases between them. The CDR3 is made up of 14 amino acids. Germline V gives CDR1 SGDLS, CDR2 YYNGEE.

The chain is built from TRBV4-1 and TRBJ2-1; 7 bases line up with TRBD2. The CDR3 covers 18 residues. The germline CDR1 and CDR2 sequences are MGHRA and YSYEKL. After removal of 2 bases from V and 0 bases from J, the junction contained 10 bases not matched to a gene. The CDR3 here is CASSQPLIAGRSYNEQFF. CDR3 coding DNA: TGCGCCAGCAGCCAACCTCTTATAGCGGGCCGCTCCTACAATGAGCAGTTCTTC.

This chain connects TRBV29-1 to TRBJ2-7; 8 bases map to TRBD1. With 0 bases clipped from V and 2 bases from J, the junction kept 12 bases outside the gene matches. The CDR3 loop spans 17 amino acids. Germline loops: CDR1 SQVTM, CDR2 ANQGSEA. CDR3 in amino acids: CSVEEASWDRRTYEQYF. DNA of the CDR3: TGCAGCGTTGAAGAGGCTAGTTGGGACAGGCGGACCTACGAGCAGTACTTC.

The chain is built from TRBV11-2 and TRBJ2-2, with 16 nucleotides matching TRBD2. This CDR3 contains 18 residues. Germline V gives CDR1 SGHAT, CDR2 FQNNGV. The V gene end was trimmed by 5 bases and the J gene end by 6 bases; junction bases not matched to a gene: 9. CDR3 region: CASSLGTSGRALAGELFF. The CDR3 DNA is TGTGCCAGCAGCCTCGGGACTAGCGGGAGGGCCCTCGCCGGGGAGCTGTTTTTT. Together with reference TRBV11-2 and TRBJ2-2, the CDR3 gives the full variable domain: EAGVAQSPRYKIIEKRQSVAFWCNPISGHATLYWYQQILGQGPKLLIQFQNNGVVDDSQLPKDRFSAERLKGVDSTLKIQPAKLEDSAVYLCASSLGTSGRALAGELFFGEGSRLTVL.

This clone occurred a few times. The chain uses TRBV7-2 and TRBJ1-2; maybe TRBD1 (6 bases). V lost 3 bases and J lost 4, with 9 bases in between. This CDR3 is built from 13 residues. CDR1 and CDR2 from the germline V gene are SGHTA and FQGNSA. CDR3 region: CASSFTGSYGYTF. CDR3 DNA: TGTGCCAGCAGCTTTACAGGGAGCTATGGCTACACCTTC.

The V and J genes are TRBV7-2 and TRBJ2-2; D is possibly TRBD1 or TRBD2 (5 bases each). Germline CDR1 SGHTA, CDR2 FQGNSA. V shed 5 bases and J shed 9 bases, with 22 bases lying between them. The CDR3 runs to 16 residues. CDR3 protein: CASSKTSRGALRELFF. CDR3 coding DNA: TGTGCCAGCAGCAAGACTTCCCGAGGGGCGCTAAGGGAGCTGTTTTTT. Looking up the rest from reference TRBV7-2 and TRBJ2-2 gives the full variable domain: GAGVSQSPSNKVTEKGKDVELRCDPISGHTALYWYRQSLGQGLEFLIYFQGNSAPDKSGLPSDRFSAERTGGSVSTLTIQRTQQEDSAVYLCASSKTSRGALRELFFGEGSRLTVL.

A single count supports this clone. This rearrangement joins TRBV7-9 to TRBJ2-7, with D hard to call. CDR3 size: 14 residues. CDR1 SEHNR and CDR2 FQNEAQ come from the germline V gene (reference sequence). V was clipped by 3 bases and J by 6 bases, with 15 bases between them. CDR3 region: CASSFQPMTGEQYF. The CDR3 DNA reads as TGTGCCAGCAGCTTTCAACCGATGACGGGCGAGCAGTACTTC.

Written as DNA, the CDR3 is TGTGCCAGCGAGAGTCTAGCGGATAACACCGGGGAGCTGTTTTTT. It translates to CASESLADNTGELFF. This chain connects TRBV7-3 to TRBJ2-2; TRBD2 aligns across 7 bases. This CDR3 comprises 15 residues. Per germline, CDR1 SGHTA and CDR2 FQGTGA. Trimming took 8 bases from V and 2 from J; bases not matched to a gene: 8.

The gene calls are TRBV19 and TRBJ1-1; D is uncertain. The CDR3 extends over 13 amino acids. The germline CDR1 and CDR2 sequences are LNHDA and SQIVND (reference sequence). Trimming removed 6 bases at V and 1 base at J, with 9 bases between. The CDR3 is CASSSGRNTEAFF. Written as DNA, the CDR3 is TGTGCCAGTAGCTCCGGGCGGAACACTGAAGCTTTCTTT.

The J gene is TRBJ2-5, the V gene TRBV30, with TRBD2 matching 12 bases. Trimming removed 2 bases from V and 2 bases from J; junction bases left unmatched: 3. CDR1 is GTSNPN and CDR2 is SVGIG in the germline V gene (reference sequence). The CDR3 extends over 15 amino acids. CDR3 sequence: CAWSRTSGIQETQYF. CDR3 in DNA: TGTGCCTGGAGTAGGACTAGCGGGATTCAAGAGACCCAGTACTTC. Variable domain in full (rest from reference TRBV30 and TRBJ2-5): SQTIHQWPATLVQPVGSPLSLECTVEGTSNPNLYWYRQAAGRGLQLLFYSVGIGQISSEVPQNLSASRPQDRQFILSSKKLLLSDSGFYLCAWSRTSGIQETQYFGPGTRLLVL.

This clone occurred a few times. The CDR3 region is CASGQGFVDRETQYF. The CDR3, as DNA: TGTGCCAGCGGACAGGGCTTCGTCGATAGGGAGACCCAGTACTTC. The V and J genes are TRBV27 and TRBJ2-5; 8 bases are shared with TRBD1. The germline CDR1 and CDR2 sequences are MNHEY and SMNVEV (reference sequence). The CDR3 is 15 amino acids. The V and J ends lost 8 bases and 5 bases, in that order; junction bases with no gene match: 13.

V gene TRBV21-1 combines with J gene TRBJ2-3; the D call TRBD2 from the table was never checked on the DNA. TRBV21-1 is listed as a pseudogene. This CDR3 is 14 amino acids long. As DNA, the CDR3 is TGTGCCAGCAGCAAAGCGGGAGTGGCAGATACGCAGTATTTT. Its translation is CASSKAGVADTQYF.